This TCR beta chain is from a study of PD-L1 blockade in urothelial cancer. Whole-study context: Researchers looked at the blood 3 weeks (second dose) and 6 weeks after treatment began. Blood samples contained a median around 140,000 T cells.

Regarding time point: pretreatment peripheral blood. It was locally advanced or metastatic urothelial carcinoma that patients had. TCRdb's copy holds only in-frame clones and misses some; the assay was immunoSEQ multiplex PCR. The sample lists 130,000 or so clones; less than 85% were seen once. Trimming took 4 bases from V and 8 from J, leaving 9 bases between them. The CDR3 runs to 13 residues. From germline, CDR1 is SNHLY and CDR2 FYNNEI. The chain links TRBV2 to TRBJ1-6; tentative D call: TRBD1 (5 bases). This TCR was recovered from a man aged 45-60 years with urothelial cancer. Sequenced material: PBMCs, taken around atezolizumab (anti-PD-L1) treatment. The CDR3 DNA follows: TGTGCCAGCAGTGGGCAGGGATATTCACCCCTCCACTTT. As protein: CASSGQGYSPLHF. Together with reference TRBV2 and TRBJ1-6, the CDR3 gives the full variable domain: EPEVTQTPSHQVTQMGQEVILRCVPISNHLYFYWYRQILGQKVEFLVSFYNNEISEKSEIFDDQFSVERPDGSNFTLKIRSTKLEDSAMYFCASSGQGYSPLHFGNGTRLTVT.